This T cell receptor beta chain emerged from a study of cytomegalovirus exposure and HLA in healthy donors. In the case of this clone: The antigen remains unidentified.

The CDR3 runs to 13 residues. The J segment lost 9 bases and the V segment lost 10 bases, leaving 9 bases of the junction unmatched. Germline V gene data show CDR1 as LNHDA and CDR2 as SQIVND (reference sequence). The PCR contained 60 Vbeta and 13 Jbeta primers. Assay used: immunoSEQ multiplex PCR; TCRdb lists only in-frame clones, some missing. Here the sample table reports some 110,000 clones. The study's findings and limits: Trimming of TCR beta V- and J-genes showed a link, identified in a later analysis, to a missense DCLRE1C variant. The CMV antigen specificity of a few CMV-associated chains was confirmed through in vitro analysis. Among CMV-associated TCR beta chains, most appeared HLA-restricted in a later analysis. Available immune exposure information covered CMV serostatus only.

Input material: PBMCs. This TCR came from a man aged 25 to 40 in good health and CMV-seronegative. The chain is built from TRBV19 and TRBJ2-1; 10 nucleotides align to TRBD2. The CDR3 loop is CATRGLAFGEQFF. CDR3 sequence (DNA): TGTGCCACCCGGGGACTAGCGTTCGGTGAGCAGTTCTTC.